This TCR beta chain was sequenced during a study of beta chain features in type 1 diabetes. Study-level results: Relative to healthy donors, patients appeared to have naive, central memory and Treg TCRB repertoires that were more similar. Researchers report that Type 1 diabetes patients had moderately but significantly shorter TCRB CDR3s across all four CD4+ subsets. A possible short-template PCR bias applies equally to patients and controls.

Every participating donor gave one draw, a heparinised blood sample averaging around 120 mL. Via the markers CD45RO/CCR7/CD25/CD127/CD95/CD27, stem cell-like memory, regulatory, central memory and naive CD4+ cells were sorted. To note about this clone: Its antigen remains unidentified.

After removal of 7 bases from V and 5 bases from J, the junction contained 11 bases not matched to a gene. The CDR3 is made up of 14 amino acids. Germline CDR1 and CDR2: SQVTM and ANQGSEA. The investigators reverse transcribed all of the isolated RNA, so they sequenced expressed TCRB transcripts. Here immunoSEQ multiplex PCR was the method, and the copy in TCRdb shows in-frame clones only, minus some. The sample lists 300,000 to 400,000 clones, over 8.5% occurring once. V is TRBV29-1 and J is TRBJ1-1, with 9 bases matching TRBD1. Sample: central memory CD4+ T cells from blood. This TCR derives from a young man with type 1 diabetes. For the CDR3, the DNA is TGCAGCGCCCCGCCGGGACAGGGTCTGACTGAAGCTTTCTTT. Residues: CSAPPGQGLTEAFF.